Each of the 11 T cell receptor beta chains below was sequenced from the same sample in a study of tumor and adjacent non-tumor tissue in lung cancer. No cell sorting was done before RNA was extracted from the tissue. Distant lung tissue was collected more than 3 cm away from the tumor edge. The library came from three nested PCR rounds adapted from ARM-PCR protocols. Via MiXCR, TCRdb re-called the multiplex PCR reads, giving one row per CDR3 protein. The table has 70,000 to 95,000 distinct CDR3 sequences, 76% seen once. Sequenced material: distant non-tumor lung tissue. Every receptor here comes from a man aged 65 to 79 with non-small cell lung cancer.

About this clonotype: This is likely a read error, given that the CDR3 carries no conserved phenylalanine or tryptophan at its end. The chain employs TRBV24-1 and TRBJ2-1; 10 bases agree with TRBD2. This CDR3 comprises 16 residues. Germline V gene data show CDR1 as KGHDR and CDR2 as SFDVKD. This CDR3 is CATNDMLAGAGNEQFL. In DNA, the CDR3 is TGTGCCACCAATGATATGCTAGCGGGGGCCGGGAATGAGCAGTTCTTA.

The chain joins TRBV20-1 to TRBJ2-1, with D hard to call. Germline CDR1 is DFQATT and CDR2 is SNEGSKA (reference sequence). This CDR3 comprises 13 residues. The V end was cut by 6 bases, the J end by 3 bases, with 12 bases between. The CDR3 DNA reads TGCAGTGCCAACACGAACCGCTACAATGAGCAGTTCTTC. Its translation is CSANTNRYNEQFF.

On this clonotype: It is likely a read error, because the conserved phenylalanine at the end of the CDR3 is missing. This rearrangement joins TRBV12-3 or TRBV12-4 to TRBJ2-2; possibly TRBD2 for D (6 bases). The CDR3 spans 16 residues. Trimming left V 3 bases short and J 4 bases short, with 15 bases between. CDR3 DNA sequence: TGTGCCAGCAGTTTCATAGAGGGAGGCTTCACCGGGGAGCTGTTTTCT. Amino acid sequence: CASSFIEGGFTGELFS.

Worth noting for this clonotype: This may come from a read error, since a much larger clone is one base off. V gene TRBV5-4 combines with J gene TRBJ1-1; D is unresolved. The CDR3 sequence is 13 residues long. Germline V gene data show CDR1 as SGHNT and CDR2 as YYREEE (reference sequence). The CDR3 spells CADSANLDAEAFF. The CDR3 DNA reads as TGTGCAGATTCAGCTAACCTAGACGCTGAAGCTTTCTTT.

This clonotype was counted once. A junction boundary mismatches the germline segment, possibly from a read error. The chain recombines TRBV5-6 with TRBJ1-5; D is unresolved. The germline V gene has CDR1 SGHDT and CDR2 YYEEEE. The CDR3 covers 16 residues. CDR3 coding DNA: TGTGCCAGCAGCTTGTCCGGGGTGTTGGTCGGGTCGCCCAAGTATTTT. This codes for CASSLSGVLVGSPKYF.

This clonotype was detected once. One end of the junction varies from germline; a read error may be responsible. The V gene is TRBV5-5, the J gene TRBJ1-1, with D possibly TRBD1 on 5 matching bases. The CDR3 is 14 amino acids. Germline V gene data show CDR1 as SGHKS and CDR2 as YYEKEE (reference sequence). The CDR3 nucleotides are TGTGCCAGCACCCCGGACATCACGGACACTGACGCTTTCTTT. Encoded protein: CASTPDITDTDAFF.

This clonotype was observed many times. This chain joins TRBV5-1 and TRBJ2-7; D is uncertain. Germline CDR1 and CDR2: SGHRS and YFSETQ. This CDR3 has 14 residues. V was shortened by 1 base and J by 1 base, with 9 bases between the two germline ends. The CDR3 protein is CASSLFEGSYEQYF. The CDR3 region has the DNA TGCGCCAGCAGCTTGTTTGAAGGTTCCTACGAGCAGTACTTC.

This clonotype occurred once. A read error may account for a junction end that differs from germline. The V gene is TRBV4-2, the J gene TRBJ2-7; D tentatively reads TRBD1 or TRBD2 (5 bases each). Germline values: CDR1 LGHNA, CDR2 YNFKEQ. CDR3 length: 15 amino acids. This CDR3 reads CASCQDLGTINEQYF. CDR3 in DNA: TGTGCCAGCTGCCAAGATCTGGGGACCATCAACGAGCAGTACTTC.

This chain uses TRBV20-1 with TRBJ2-7; D is undetermined. Trimming stripped 3 bases from V and 2 bases from J, with 14 bases between. The CDR3 extends over 14 amino acids. The germline gives CDR1 DFQATT, CDR2 SNEGSKA (reference sequence). The CDR3 DNA is TGCAGTGCTAGGCCGCAATGGGGTACCTACGAGCAGTACTTC. It is translated as CSARPQWGTYEQYF.

This clonotype was picked up one time. One junction end disagrees with the germline gene, perhaps due to a read error. CDR3 DNA: TGCAGCGTTGGGTGTAGGCGAAACTCCTACTATGAGAAGTTCTTC. As protein: CSVGCRRNSYYEKFF. The rearrangement uses TRBV29-1 and TRBJ2-1; the D is unclear. The CDR3 has 15 amino acids. Germline V gene sequence: CDR1 SQVTM, CDR2 ANQGSEA.

Note on this clonotype: One junction end does not reproduce the germline sequence, and a read error may be involved. The CDR3 region has the DNA TGTGCCTGGAGGGATCAGCCCCAGCAATTT. This translates into CAWRDQPQQF. This chain joins TRBV30 and TRBJ1-5; D remains ambiguous. There are 10 residues in the CDR3. Germline CDR1 and CDR2: GTSNPN and SVGIG (reference sequence).